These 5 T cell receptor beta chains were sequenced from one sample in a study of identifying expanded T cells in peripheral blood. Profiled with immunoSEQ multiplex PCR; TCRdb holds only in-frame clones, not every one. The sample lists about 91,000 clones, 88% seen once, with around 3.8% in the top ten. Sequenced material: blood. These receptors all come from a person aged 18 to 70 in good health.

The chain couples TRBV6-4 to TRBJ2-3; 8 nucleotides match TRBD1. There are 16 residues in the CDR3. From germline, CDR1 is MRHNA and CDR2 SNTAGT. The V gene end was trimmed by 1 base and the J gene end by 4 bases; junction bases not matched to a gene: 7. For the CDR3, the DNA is TGTGCCAGCAGTGACTTCGGACAGGGTAGCCCAGATACGCAGTATTTT. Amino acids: CASSDFGQGSPDTQYF.

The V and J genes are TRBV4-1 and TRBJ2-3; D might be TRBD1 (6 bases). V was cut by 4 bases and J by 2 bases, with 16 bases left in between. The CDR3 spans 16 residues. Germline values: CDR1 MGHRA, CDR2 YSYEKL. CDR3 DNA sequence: TGCGCCAGCAGCCCCCACAGGGCTTTCACCACAGATACGCAGTATTTT. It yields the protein CASSPHRAFTTDTQYF.

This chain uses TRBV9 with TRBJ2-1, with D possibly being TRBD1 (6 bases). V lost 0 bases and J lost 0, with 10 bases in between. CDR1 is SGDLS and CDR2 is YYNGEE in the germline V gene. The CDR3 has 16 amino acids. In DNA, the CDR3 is TGTGCCAGCAGCGTAGAGCGCAGGGGCTCCTACAATGAGCAGTTCTTC. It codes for CASSVERRGSYNEQFF.

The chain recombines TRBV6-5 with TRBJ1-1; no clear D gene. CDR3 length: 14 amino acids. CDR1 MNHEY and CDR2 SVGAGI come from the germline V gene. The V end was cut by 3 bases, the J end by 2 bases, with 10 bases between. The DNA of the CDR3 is TGTGCCAGCAGTTATTCGGCAGTTAACACTGAAGCTTTCTTT. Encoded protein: CASSYSAVNTEAFF.

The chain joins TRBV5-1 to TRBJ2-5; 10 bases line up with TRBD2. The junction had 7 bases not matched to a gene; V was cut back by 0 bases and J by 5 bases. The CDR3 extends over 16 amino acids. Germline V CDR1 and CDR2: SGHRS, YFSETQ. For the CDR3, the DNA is TGCGCCAGCAGCTTGGCCAGCGGGGGGGCCAAGGAGACCCAGTACTTC. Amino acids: CASSLASGGAKETQYF.